This entry features one TCR beta chain sequence. Its antigen remains unknown. This sample was included in a study of shared clonotypes between healthy human individuals. For the study at large: CD8 memory received one plate per donor, CD8 naive two, CD4 memory three and CD4 naive three.

Only in-frame clones appear in the TCRdb table, and some are missing; sequencing was by immunoSEQ multiplex PCR. The repertoire consists of about a million clones, with approximately 80% occurring once and the leading ten covering approximately 1.5%. Study conclusions and caveats: Despite large depth, sorted-subset datasets appeared incompletely sequenced.

The germline gives CDR1 MNHNS, CDR2 SASEGT. This CDR3 region has 14 residues. V gave up 0 bases and J gave up 0 bases, with 5 bases separating them. The chain employs TRBV6-1 and TRBJ1-2; D not resolved. What was sequenced was memory CD4+ T cells sorted from blood. Subset in this sample: CD45RA-negative fraction. The TCR comes from a man between 18 and 29 years old in good health. CDR3 region: CASSEAHANYGYTF. The CDR3 region has the DNA TGTGCCAGCAGTGAAGCGCACGCTAACTATGGCTACACCTTC.